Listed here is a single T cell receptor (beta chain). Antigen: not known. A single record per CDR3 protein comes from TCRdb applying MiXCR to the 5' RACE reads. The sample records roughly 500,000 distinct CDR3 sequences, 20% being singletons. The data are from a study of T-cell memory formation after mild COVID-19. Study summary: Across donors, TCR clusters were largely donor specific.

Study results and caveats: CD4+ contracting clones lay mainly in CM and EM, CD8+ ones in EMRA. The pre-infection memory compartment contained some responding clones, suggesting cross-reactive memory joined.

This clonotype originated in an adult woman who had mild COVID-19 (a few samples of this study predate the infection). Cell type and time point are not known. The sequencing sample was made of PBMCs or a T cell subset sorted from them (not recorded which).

CDR3 in amino acids: CASSLVPQGAHTEAFF. DNA of the CDR3: TGCGCCAGCAGCTTGGTTCCCCAGGGGGCGCACACTGAAGCTTTCTTT. The chain combines TRBV5-1 with TRBJ1-1, with 8 bases aligning to TRBD1. V lost 0 bases to trimming and J lost 3 bases; unmatched junction nucleotides: 7. Germline CDR1 and CDR2: SGHRS and YFSETQ. The CDR3 is 16 amino acids.